This entry is about one TCR beta chain. Its antigen is not yet known. Per-nucleotide qualities are absent, and no much larger clonotype sits a single base away. Trimming accounts for 6 bases at V and 3 bases at J, while the number of junction bases matched to no gene is 2. The CDR3 covers 14 residues, taking in both the cysteine and the phenylalanine. Just the 42-base CDR3 DNA is kept, in frame starting at base 1. The germline V gene supplies CDR1 SQVTM and CDR2 ANQGSEA. In Seattle, one collaborating source enrolled patients while the infection was active and tracked those patients longitudinally over the course of disease. The collaborating institutions used their own protocols to collect whole blood in K2EDTA tubes. For TCRbeta analysis, collaborator samples were shipped as frozen whole blood, as isolated PBMCs, or as DNA extracted from either sample type. The data were obtained in a study of blood T cell repertoires in COVID-19 (TCRdb year 2020). Regarding the research as a whole: The collaborator samples originated in the United States, Italy and Spain and spanned the acute and convalescent phases of COVID-19. Nearly every sample came with metadata listing a de-identified subject ID, COVID-19 status, age in years and sex. Deeply sampled blood TCRbeta repertoires from subjects exposed to, actively infected with, or recovered from COVID-19 were included in the dataset. A freely available public database, intended as a resource for researchers studying the immune response to SARS-CoV-2, is where the repertoires were released. Samples were obtained from the ongoing ImmuneRACE study (first 160 participants) and from over 1,000 subjects provided by 6 global collaborators. The material from the prospective study consisted of cDNA or gDNA derived from T cells, B-cell-depleted T cells, or PBMCs. HLA class I and class II types, where available, came from metadata supplied by the sample provider rather than from assay-based typing.

The immunoSEQ Assay, a bias-controlled multiplex PCR, was used to amplify TCRbeta CDR3 regions from genomic DNA. The authors processed their data as follows. The number of nucleated cells in each sample was estimated from the amplification of reference gene primers within the assay. To quantify the absolute abundance of each unique TCRbeta CDR3 rearrangement, sequence reads were collapsed and filtered. For each sample, productive Simpson clonality was calculated by taking the square root of Simpson's diversity index across productive rearrangements. The table was pulled from immuneACCESS by TCRdb, which kept in-frame rearrangements only. Such tables lose some clones; where checked, under half of the loss comes from unresolved V genes, and the rest has no known cause. That table is the source of V, J and clone size, and D and trimming were worked out from the DNA. Across this sample there are about 330,000 clones, with 87% seen only once. The ten largest clonotypes hold approximately 9.9% of the sample.

Overall study outcomes, separate from this receptor: The quantity of clinical and demographic metadata differed by source and by participant and was supplied without curation.

The chain is encoded by TRBV29-1 joined to TRBJ2-3, and 14 junctional nucleotides match TRBD2. The sample consisted of peripheral blood. The TCR comes from a young man with COVID-19, enrolled during active disease. The sequenced DNA is TGCAGCGTGGGACTAGCGGGAGTTACAGATACGCAGTATTTT. It is translated as CSVGLAGVTDTQYF.